This T cell receptor (beta chain) originates from a study of blood T cell repertoires in COVID-19 (dated by TCRdb to the early 2020s). Background for the entire study: Samples covering the acute and convalescent phases of COVID-19 were provided by collaborators in the United States, Italy and Spain. The prospective study material was composed of cDNA or gDNA derived from T cells, B-cell-depleted T cells, or PBMCs. Subjects who had been exposed to COVID-19, were actively infected with it, or had recovered from it provided the deeply sampled blood TCRbeta repertoires that made up the dataset. The repertoires were released in a freely available public database intended as a resource for research on the immune response to SARS-CoV-2. Samples were obtained from the ongoing ImmuneRACE study (first 160 participants) and from 1,000 to 1,500 subjects provided by 6 global collaborators. Sample metadata almost always included a de-identified subject ID, COVID-19 status, age in years and sex. Where available, HLA class I and class II types were obtained from metadata supplied by the sample provider rather than from assay-based typing. The investigation overall reported the following: Clinical and demographic metadata were provided uncurated, with the amount varying by source and participant.

The immunoSEQ Assay, a bias-controlled multiplex PCR, was used to amplify TCRbeta CDR3 regions from genomic DNA. For the original study's pipeline: The number of nucleated cells in each sample was estimated by amplification of reference gene primers within the assay. To quantify the absolute abundance of each unique TCRbeta CDR3 rearrangement, sequence reads were collapsed and filtered. For each sample, productive Simpson clonality was calculated by taking the square root of Simpson's diversity index across productive rearrangements. The table comes from immuneACCESS by way of TCRdb, which keeps in-frame sequences with V and J called. Part of the clones is missing from these tables; in studies checked, under half for an unresolved V gene and the rest for unknown reasons. The V and J calls and clone size come from that table; D and trimming were worked out from the DNA. The sample includes 100,000 to 150,000 clones, with about 85% observed a single time. Of the sample, 5% to 8% is held by the ten largest clones.

Each collaborating institution followed its own protocols to collect whole blood in K2EDTA tubes. Collaborator samples were shipped for TCRbeta analysis as frozen whole blood, isolated PBMCs, or DNA extracted from either sample type. At the junction V is shortened by 0 bases and J by 8 bases; bases outside the gene matches: 7. From cysteine to phenylalanine, the CDR3 is 16 amino acids long. Left in the record is the CDR3 DNA by itself, 48 bases read in frame from the first base. The germline V gene sets CDR1 to SGDLS and CDR2 to YYNGEE. Concerning this clone: The antigen this receptor binds is unknown. Base quality data are lacking; no much larger clone is found one base away.

This chain joins TRBV9 to TRBJ1-4; the junction holds 10 bases that match TRBD1. The origin of this receptor is a man aged 80 or over with active or convalescent COVID-19. Sequenced: peripheral blood. CDR3 loop: CASSVDATGGGEKLFF. The base sequence is TGTGCCAGCAGCGTAGATGCGACAGGGGGCGGCGAAAAACTGTTTTTT.